The clone carrying this T cell receptor (beta chain) showed up just once. This CDR3 is also generated by other DNA sequences in the sample. Trimming stripped 2 bases from V and 1 base from J, with 6 bases between. The CDR3 totals 14 residues. The germline CDR1 and CDR2 sequences are MNHNY and SVGAGI (reference sequence). This record comes from a study of CD8+ T cells in alopecia areata. Study as a whole: Treated patients were dosed with oral tofacitinib, taking 5 to 10 mg twice daily.

Sequencing relied on a cDNA template that was reverse transcribed from extracted RNA. The assay was immunoSEQ multiplex PCR, and TCRdb's table has in-frame clones only and misses some. The sample lists hundreds of thousands of clones; around two thirds were seen once. The chain employs TRBV6-6 and TRBJ1-5, with unresolved D. Sequenced here: CD4+ T cells sorted from blood, sampled at week 0. This receptor was obtained from a human donor with alopecia areata. CDR3 nucleotide sequence: TGTGCCAGCAGTTACAGTGGGAGCAATCAGCCCCAGCATTTT. Amino acid sequence: CASSYSGSNQPQHF.